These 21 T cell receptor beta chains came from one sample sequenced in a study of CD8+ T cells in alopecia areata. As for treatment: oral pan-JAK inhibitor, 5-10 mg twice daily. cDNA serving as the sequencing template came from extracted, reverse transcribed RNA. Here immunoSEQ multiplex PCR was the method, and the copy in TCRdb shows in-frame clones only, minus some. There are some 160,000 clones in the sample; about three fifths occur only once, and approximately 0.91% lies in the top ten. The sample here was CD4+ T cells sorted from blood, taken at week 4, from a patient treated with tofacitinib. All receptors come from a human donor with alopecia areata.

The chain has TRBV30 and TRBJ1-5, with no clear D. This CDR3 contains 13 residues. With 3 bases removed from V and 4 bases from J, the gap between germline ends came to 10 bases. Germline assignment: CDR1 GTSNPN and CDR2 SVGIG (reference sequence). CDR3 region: CAWRSQENQPQHF. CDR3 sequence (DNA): TGTGCCTGGAGGTCGCAGGAGAATCAGCCCCAGCATTTT.

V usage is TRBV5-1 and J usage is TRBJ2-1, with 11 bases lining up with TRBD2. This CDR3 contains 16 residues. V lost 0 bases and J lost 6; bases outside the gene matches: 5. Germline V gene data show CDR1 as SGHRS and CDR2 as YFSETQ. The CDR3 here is CASSLVPLAGGNEQFF. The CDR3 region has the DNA TGCGCCAGCAGCTTGGTTCCCCTAGCGGGGGGCAATGAGCAGTTCTTC.

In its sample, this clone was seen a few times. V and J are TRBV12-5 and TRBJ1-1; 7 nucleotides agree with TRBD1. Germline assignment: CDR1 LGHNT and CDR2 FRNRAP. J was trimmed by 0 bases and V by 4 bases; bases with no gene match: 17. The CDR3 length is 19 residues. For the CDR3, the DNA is TGTGCTAGTGGTTCCCCAAGGGGGGACAGCCGATTAATGAACACTGAAGCTTTCTTT. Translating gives CASGSPRGDSRLMNTEAFF. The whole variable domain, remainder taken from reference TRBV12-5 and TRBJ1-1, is DARVTQTPRHKVTEMGQEVTMRCQPILGHNTVFWYRQTMMQGLELLAYFRNRAPLDDSGMPKDRFSAEMPDATLATLKIQPSEPRDSAVYFCASGSPRGDSRLMNTEAFFGQGTRLTVV.

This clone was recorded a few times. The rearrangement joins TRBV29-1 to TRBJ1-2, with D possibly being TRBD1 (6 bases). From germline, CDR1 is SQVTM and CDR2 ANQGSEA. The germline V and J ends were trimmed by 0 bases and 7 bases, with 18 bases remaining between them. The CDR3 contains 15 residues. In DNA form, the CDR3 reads TGCAGCGTTGAAGATATGGTTTTCTCCAGGGGTGGCTACACCTTC. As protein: CSVEDMVFSRGGYTF.

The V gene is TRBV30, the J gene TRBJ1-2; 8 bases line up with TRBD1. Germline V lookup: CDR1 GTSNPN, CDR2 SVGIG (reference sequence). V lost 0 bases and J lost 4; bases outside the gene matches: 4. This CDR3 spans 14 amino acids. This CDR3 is CAWSVRQGTYGYTF. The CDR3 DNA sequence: TGTGCCTGGAGTGTGAGACAGGGGACCTATGGCTACACCTTC. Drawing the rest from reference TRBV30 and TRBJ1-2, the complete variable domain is SQTIHQWPATLVQPVGSPLSLECTVEGTSNPNLYWYRQAAGRGLQLLFYSVGIGQISSEVPQNLSASRPQDRQFILSSKKLLLSDSGFYLCAWSVRQGTYGYTFGSGTRLTVV.

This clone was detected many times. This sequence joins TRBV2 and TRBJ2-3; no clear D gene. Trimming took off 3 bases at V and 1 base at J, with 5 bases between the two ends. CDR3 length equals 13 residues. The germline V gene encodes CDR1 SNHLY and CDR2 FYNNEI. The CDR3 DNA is TGTGCCAGCAGTGAGGTTCGCACAGATACGCAGTATTTT. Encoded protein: CASSEVRTDTQYF.

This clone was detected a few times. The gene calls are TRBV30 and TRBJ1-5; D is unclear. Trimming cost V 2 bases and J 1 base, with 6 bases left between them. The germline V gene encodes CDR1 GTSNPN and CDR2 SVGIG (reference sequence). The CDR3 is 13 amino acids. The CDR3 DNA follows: TGTGCCTGGAGTACGGAGAGCAATCAGCCCCAGCATTTT. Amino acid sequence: CAWSTESNQPQHF.

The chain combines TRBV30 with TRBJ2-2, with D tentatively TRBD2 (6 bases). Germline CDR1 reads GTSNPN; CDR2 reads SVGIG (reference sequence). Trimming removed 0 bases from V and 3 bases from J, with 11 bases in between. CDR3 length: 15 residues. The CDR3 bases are TGTGCCTGGAGTGTAATGCCGGGGGACACCGGGGAGCTGTTTTTT. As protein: CAWSVMPGDTGELFF.

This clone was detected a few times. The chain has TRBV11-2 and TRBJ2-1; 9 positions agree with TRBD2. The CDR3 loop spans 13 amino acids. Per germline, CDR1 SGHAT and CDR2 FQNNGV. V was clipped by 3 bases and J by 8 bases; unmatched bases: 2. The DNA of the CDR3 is TGTGCCAGCAGCTTGACTAGCGGCGATGAGCAGTTCTTC. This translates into CASSLTSGDEQFF.

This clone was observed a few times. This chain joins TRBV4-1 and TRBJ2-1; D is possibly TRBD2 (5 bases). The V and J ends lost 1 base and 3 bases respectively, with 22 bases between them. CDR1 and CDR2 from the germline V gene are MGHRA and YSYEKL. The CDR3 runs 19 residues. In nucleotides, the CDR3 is TGCGCCAGCAGCCAAGGGCTTCGAAGACTACAGAAAGGCTACAATGAGCAGTTCTTC. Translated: CASSQGLRRLQKGYNEQFF.

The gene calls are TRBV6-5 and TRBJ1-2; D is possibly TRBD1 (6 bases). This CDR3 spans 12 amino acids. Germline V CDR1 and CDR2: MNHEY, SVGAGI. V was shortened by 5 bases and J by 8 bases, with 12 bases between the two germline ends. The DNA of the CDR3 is TGTGCCAGCAGTGAAAACAGGGACGGCTACACCTTC. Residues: CASSENRDGYTF.

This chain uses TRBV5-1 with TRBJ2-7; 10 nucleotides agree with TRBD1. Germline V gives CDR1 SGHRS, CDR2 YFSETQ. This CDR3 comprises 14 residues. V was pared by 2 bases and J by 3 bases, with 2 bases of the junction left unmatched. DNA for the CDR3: TGCGCCAGCAGCTTTGGACAGGGGGGCTACGAGCAGTACTTC. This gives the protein CASSFGQGGYEQYF.

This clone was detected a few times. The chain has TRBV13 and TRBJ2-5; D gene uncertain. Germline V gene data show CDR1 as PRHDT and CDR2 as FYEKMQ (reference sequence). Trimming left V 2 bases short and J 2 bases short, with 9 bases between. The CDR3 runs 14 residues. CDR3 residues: CASSLSQVQETQYF. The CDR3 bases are TGTGCCAGCAGCTTATCCCAGGTACAAGAGACCCAGTACTTC.

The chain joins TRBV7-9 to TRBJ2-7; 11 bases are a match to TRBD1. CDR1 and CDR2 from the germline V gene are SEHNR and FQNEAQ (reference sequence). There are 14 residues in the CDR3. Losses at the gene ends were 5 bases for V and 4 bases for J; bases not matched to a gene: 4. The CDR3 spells CASSTGTGGYEQYF. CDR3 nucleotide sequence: TGTGCCAGCAGCACCGGGACAGGGGGATACGAGCAGTACTTC. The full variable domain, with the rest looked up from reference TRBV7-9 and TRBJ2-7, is DTGVSQNPRHKITKRGQNVTFRCDPISEHNRLYWYRQTLGQGPEFLTYFQNEAQLEKSRLLSDRFSAERPKGSFSTLEIQRTEQGDSAMYLCASSTGTGGYEQYFGPGTRLTVT.

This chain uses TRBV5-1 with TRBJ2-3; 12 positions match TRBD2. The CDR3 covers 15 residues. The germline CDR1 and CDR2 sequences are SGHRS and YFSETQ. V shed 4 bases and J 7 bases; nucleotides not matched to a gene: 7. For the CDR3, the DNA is TGCGCCAGCAGCCCAGGACTAGCGGGGTACAATACGCAGTATTTT. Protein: CASSPGLAGYNTQYF.

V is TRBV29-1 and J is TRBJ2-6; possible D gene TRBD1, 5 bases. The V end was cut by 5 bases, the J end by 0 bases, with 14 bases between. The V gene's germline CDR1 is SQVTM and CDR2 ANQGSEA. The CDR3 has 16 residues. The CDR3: CSVQGLKTSGANVLTF. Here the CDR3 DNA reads TGCAGCGTTCAGGGTTTGAAAACCTCTGGGGCCAACGTCCTGACTTTC.

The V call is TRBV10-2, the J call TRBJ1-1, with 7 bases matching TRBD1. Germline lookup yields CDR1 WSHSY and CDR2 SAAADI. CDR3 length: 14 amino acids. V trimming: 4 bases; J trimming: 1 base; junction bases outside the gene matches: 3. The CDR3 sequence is CASSVSGGNTEAFF. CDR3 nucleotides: TGCGCCAGCAGTGTGTCAGGGGGGAACACTGAAGCTTTCTTT.

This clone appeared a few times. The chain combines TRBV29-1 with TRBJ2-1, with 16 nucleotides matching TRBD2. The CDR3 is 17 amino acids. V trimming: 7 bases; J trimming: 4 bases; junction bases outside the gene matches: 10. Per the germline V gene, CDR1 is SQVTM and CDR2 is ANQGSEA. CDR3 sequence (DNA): TGCAGCGCCCACGGGACTAGCGGGGGGGAGGCATACAATGAGCAGTTCTTC. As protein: CSAHGTSGGEAYNEQFF.

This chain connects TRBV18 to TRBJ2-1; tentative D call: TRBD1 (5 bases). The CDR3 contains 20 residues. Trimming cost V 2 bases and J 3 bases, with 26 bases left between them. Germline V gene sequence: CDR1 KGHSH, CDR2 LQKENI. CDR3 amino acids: CASSPRRVRDPSLDYNEQFF. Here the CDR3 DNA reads TGTGCCAGCTCACCAAGACGAGTCAGGGATCCCTCCTTAGACTACAATGAGCAGTTCTTC.

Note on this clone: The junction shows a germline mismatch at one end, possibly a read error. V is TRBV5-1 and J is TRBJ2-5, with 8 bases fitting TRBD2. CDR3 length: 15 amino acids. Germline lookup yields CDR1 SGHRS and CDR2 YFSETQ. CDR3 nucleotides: TGCCCCAGCAGCTTGAGGGAGCGGGGGCAAGAGACCCAGTACTTC. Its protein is CPSSLRERGQETQYF. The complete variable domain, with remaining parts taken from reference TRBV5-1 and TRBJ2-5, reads KAGVTQTPRYLIKTRGQQVTLSCSPISGHRSVSWYQQTPGQGLQFLFEYFSETQRNKGNFPGRFSGRQFSNSRSEMNVSTLELGDSALYLCPSSLRERGQETQYFGPGTRLLVL.

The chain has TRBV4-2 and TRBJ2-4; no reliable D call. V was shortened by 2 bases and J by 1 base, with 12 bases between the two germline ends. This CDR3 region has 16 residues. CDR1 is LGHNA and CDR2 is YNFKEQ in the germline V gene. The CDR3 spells CASSQTAVGAKNIQYF. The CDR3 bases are TGTGCCAGCAGCCAAACCGCAGTGGGTGCCAAAAACATTCAGTACTTC.